These T cell receptor beta chains were read from a single sample in a study of beta chain features in type 1 diabetes. Produced via immunoSEQ multiplex PCR; TCRdb's table is partial and in-frame only. The repertoire holds 330,000 or so clones, less than 20% seen once, with 0.044% in the top ten. The sequencing sample was made of naive CD4+ T cells from blood. These receptor sequences come from a woman between 18 and 29 years old in good health. The CDR3 runs from the conserved cysteine through the conserved F or W. D genes are given only for firm matches. Not every row has a clone size; where given, it reads once, few, many or a size class.

V	size	D	J	DNA	CDR3
TRBV7-9	few	TRBD1	TRBJ1-1	TGTGCCAGCAGCCGGACAGGGTTGGGCACTGAAGCTTTCTTT	CASSRTGLGTEAFF
TRBV9	NA	NA	TRBJ2-3	TGTGCCAGCAGCGTACTAGCAGGTACAGATACGCAGTATTTT	CASSVLAGTDTQYF
TRBV11-2	few	TRBD1	TRBJ2-1	TGTGCCAGCAGCTCCCGACAGGGGCCATACAATGAGCAGTTCTTC	CASSSRQGPYNEQFF
TRBV2	NA	NA	TRBJ1-5	TGTGCCAGCAGTTTCACCGACAGGTCCCAGCCCCAGCATTTT	CASSFTDRSQPQHF
TRBV7-2	NA	NA	TRBJ2-2	TGTGCCAGCAGCTTAGCGGACACGAACACCGGGGAGCTGTTTTTT	CASSLADTNTGELFF
TRBV2	NA	TRBD1	TRBJ1-6	TGTGCCAGCAGTGAAGCTGTCACAGGGGTCAATTCACCCCTCCACTTT	CASSEAVTGVNSPLHF
TRBV30	few	TRBD1	TRBJ1-5	TGTGCCTGGACCTCAGACAGGGTCAATCAGCCCCAGCATTTT	CAWTSDRVNQPQHF
TRBV5-1	NA	NA	TRBJ2-7	TGCGCCAGCAGCGTATTCAACGGTGCTAGTTTCGAGCAGTACTTC	CASSVFNGASFEQYF
TRBV15	few	TRBD2	TRBJ2-1	TGTGCCACCAGCAGATCCCGGGACCCAAGAGGCGGGAGGGCCTACAATGAGCAGTTCTTC	CATSRSRDPRGGRAYNEQFF
TRBV30	few	TRBD1	TRBJ1-1	TGTGCCGGGACCACACAGGGGCCGGGCGCTGAAGCTTTCTTT	CAGTTQGPGAEAFF
TRBV5-1	NA	TRBD2	TRBJ2-5	TGCGCCAGCAGTCCGGGGGGAGAGACCCAGTACTTC	CASSPGGETQYF
TRBV5-4	NA	TRBD2	TRBJ2-1	TGTGCCAGCAGCTTGGAAGGCGGGGGGAGGGAAGAGCAGTTCTTC	CASSLEGGGREEQFF
TRBV5-1	few	TRBD1	TRBJ2-7	TGCGCCAGCAGGCTGGGACAGAGTACCTACGAGCAGTACTTC	CASRLGQSTYEQYF
TRBV4-2	NA	NA	TRBJ1-1	TGTGCCAGCAGCGCACGTGAAGGAGGCGACACTGAAGCTTTCTTT	CASSAREGGDTEAFF
TRBV5-1	NA	NA	TRBJ2-3	TGCGCCAGCAGCTTGGGAGGGTCAGATACGCAGTATTTT	CASSLGGSDTQYF